Sequencing of this T cell receptor beta chain was carried out in a study of T cells in Graves' hyperthyroidism and ophthalmopathy. Points from the study as a whole: Expanded thyroid clonotypes (above 0.001) were mostly also found in blood.

Amplification of TCR beta CDR3 regions was performed using RNA transcripts as template. First-round RT-PCR with HTBI primers amplified the TCR CDR3 region. TCRdb re-called the multiplex PCR reads through MiXCR, storing one row per CDR3 protein. The repertoire consists of about 690,000 distinct CDR3 sequences, with around 16% occurring once and the leading ten covering roughly a sixth. Uncontrolled infection, other autoimmune disease, pregnancy or lactation disqualified patients from enrolment. Diagnosing involved the use of clinical symptoms, serum thyroxine and TRAb, thyroid ultrasound and orbital computed tomography. Germline V gene data show CDR1 as SGHRS and CDR2 as YFSETQ. Trimming pared 4 bases from V and 5 bases from J, leaving 16 bases between. This CDR3 has 15 residues. A word on this clonotype: Its cognate antigen is unknown.

The TCR sequence derives from a man aged 45 to 65 with Graves' hyperthyroidism. The sequencing input was blood. This chain links TRBV5-1 with TRBJ2-1; D may correspond to TRBD1 or TRBD2 (5 bases each). Here the CDR3 DNA reads TGCGCCAGCAGCCCCGGGACGTCGTCCGACAATGAGCAGTTCTTC. Protein product: CASSPGTSSDNEQFF.